These 18 T cell receptor beta chains were all obtained from the same sample, sequenced in a study of cytomegalovirus exposure and HLA in healthy donors. With 60 Vbeta and 13 Jbeta primers, the PCR was carried out. Profiling relied on immunoSEQ multiplex PCR, and the TCRdb table lists in-frame clones only, not all of them. The table has some 150,000 clones, around four fifths seen once. Material for sequencing was PBMCs. The source is a man between 25 and 39 years old in good health and CMV-seronegative.

This chain links TRBV9 with TRBJ1-2; TRBD1 agrees at 10 bases. Trimming cost V 3 bases and J 2 bases; bases outside gene matches: 13. Per germline, CDR1 SGDLS and CDR2 YYNGEE. This CDR3 contains 18 residues. The CDR3 sequence: CASSAKPPGQGLNYGYTF. CDR3 nucleotides: TGTGCCAGCAGCGCGAAACCCCCGGGACAGGGGTTAAACTATGGCTACACCTTC.

The chain joins TRBV5-1 to TRBJ2-2, with 9 bases identical to TRBD1. This CDR3 is 16 amino acids long. Germline V lookup: CDR1 SGHRS, CDR2 YFSETQ. With 0 bases clipped from V and 4 bases from J, the junction kept 4 bases outside the gene matches. The CDR3 sequence: CASSLAGQGGTGELFF. The CDR3 DNA reads TGCGCCAGCAGCTTGGCGGGACAGGGTGGCACCGGGGAGCTGTTTTTT.

The chain combines TRBV6-5 with TRBJ2-7; 9 bases agree with TRBD1. Germline V gene sequence: CDR1 MNHEY, CDR2 SVGAGI. V lost 6 bases and J lost 4; bases outside the gene matches: 10. The CDR3 runs 15 residues. Written as DNA, the CDR3 is TGTGCCAGCAGCCCCGGGACAGGGAGTAGTTACGAGCAGTACTTC. Protein: CASSPGTGSSYEQYF.

This chain links TRBV7-2 with TRBJ2-2; D might be TRBD1 (6 bases). Trimming removed 1 base at V and 2 bases at J, with 8 bases between. The length of the CDR3 is 15 residues. The germline gives CDR1 SGHTA, CDR2 FQGNSA. CDR3 DNA sequence: TGTGCCAGCAGCTTAGACAGGGTAAACACCGGGGAGCTGTTTTTT. It yields the protein CASSLDRVNTGELFF.

J is TRBJ1-3 and V is TRBV7-8; no clear D gene. V was trimmed by 4 bases and J by 3 bases, leaving 10 bases between them. Germline lookup yields CDR1 SGHVS and CDR2 FQNEAQ. The CDR3 is made up of 14 amino acids. CDR3 in DNA: TGTGCCAGCAGCTCCTGGAGGAGTGGAAACACCATATATTTT. It translates to CASSSWRSGNTIYF.

The rearrangement uses TRBV5-1 and TRBJ2-7, with 11 bases that match TRBD1. The ends lost 4 bases at V and 2 bases at J; junction bases unmatched: 11. The CDR3 sequence is 17 residues long. Germline V gives CDR1 SGHRS, CDR2 YFSETQ. The CDR3 region is CASSAGQGGFRTYEQYF. The CDR3 bases are TGCGCCAGCAGCGCGGGACAGGGGGGGTTTAGGACCTACGAGCAGTACTTC. The full variable domain, completed using reference TRBV5-1 and TRBJ2-7, is KAGVTQTPRYLIKTRGQQVTLSCSPISGHRSVSWYQQTPGQGLQFLFEYFSETQRNKGNFPGRFSGRQFSNSRSEMNVSTLELGDSALYLCASSAGQGGFRTYEQYFGPGTRLTVT.

V and J are TRBV18 and TRBJ1-1; D might be TRBD1 (5 bases). The CDR3 loop spans 14 amino acids. The V gene lost 2 bases and the J gene lost 1 base, with 8 bases spanning the gap. Per germline, CDR1 KGHSH and CDR2 LQKENI. CDR3 protein: CASSPGAANTEAFF. CDR3 DNA: TGTGCCAGCTCACCAGGGGCCGCGAACACTGAAGCTTTCTTT.

The rearrangement uses TRBV5-1 and TRBJ2-5, with D hard to call. Germline loops: CDR1 SGHRS, CDR2 YFSETQ. The CDR3 sequence is 13 residues long. Trimming removed 0 bases from V and 1 base from J, with 4 bases in between. The DNA of the CDR3 is TGCGCCAGCAGCTTGGCCAGCCAAGAGACCCAGTACTTC. Amino acid sequence: CASSLASQETQYF.

The J gene is TRBJ2-2, the V gene TRBV7-9, with 8 bases identical to TRBD2. This CDR3 is built from 16 residues. Losses at the gene ends were 8 bases for V and 7 bases for J; bases not matched to a gene: 15. The germline V gene has CDR1 SEHNR and CDR2 FQNEAQ (reference sequence). The CDR3 DNA reads TGTGCCAGCCGCGAAGGAGCGGGAGAACTAGGCGGGGAGCTGTTTTTT. Residues: CASREGAGELGGELFF.

The chain recombines TRBV18 with TRBJ2-3, with a tentative D call TRBD1 (5 bases). Germline loops: CDR1 KGHSH, CDR2 LQKENI. The CDR3 has 13 amino acids. Trimming left V 2 bases short and J 6 bases short, with 9 bases between. The CDR3 coding sequence is TGTGCCAGCTCACCAGTGACAGAGGATACGCAGTATTTT. It is translated as CASSPVTEDTQYF.

This chain joins TRBV5-5 and TRBJ2-7, with 11 bases aligning to TRBD1. Germline V gene sequence: CDR1 SGHKS, CDR2 YYEKEE (reference sequence). Germline trimming cut 4 bases from V and 7 bases from J; bases unmatched to any gene: 7. This CDR3 is 14 amino acids long. CDR3 sequence (DNA): TGTGCCAGCAGCCAAGGACAGGGGGCGTATGAGCAGTACTTC. Its protein is CASSQGQGAYEQYF.

The CDR3 reads CASNEGGGQPQHF. In DNA, the CDR3 is TGTGCCAGTAATGAGGGCGGGGGGCAGCCCCAGCATTTT. This rearrangement joins TRBV19 to TRBJ1-5; TRBD1 might be the D (5 bases). Trimming took 7 bases from V and 7 from J, leaving 14 bases between them. The germline gives CDR1 LNHDA, CDR2 SQIVND (reference sequence). The CDR3 spans 13 residues.

V usage is TRBV15 and J usage is TRBJ2-7, with D perhaps matching TRBD2 (6 bases). CDR1 is LNHNV and CDR2 is YYDKDF in the germline V gene (reference sequence). Trimming left V 0 bases short and J 3 bases short, with 12 bases between. The CDR3 has 15 residues. The CDR3 loop is CATSRDPGLGYEQYF. The DNA of the CDR3 is TGTGCCACCAGCAGAGATCCGGGACTGGGCTACGAGCAGTACTTC.

This clone has just one count. V gene TRBV7-4 combines with J gene TRBJ2-7, with D possibly TRBD1 on 6 matching bases. This CDR3 is 14 amino acids long. V was shortened by 5 bases and J by 2 bases, with 13 bases between the two germline ends. Germline CDR1 SGHVT, CDR2 SQSDAQ. In DNA form, the CDR3 reads TGTGCCAGCAGCGAGGGGGACACAACCTACGAGCAGTACTTC. Its translation is CASSEGDTTYEQYF.

About this clone: An end of the junction does not agree with germline; a read error may underlie this. Written as DNA, the CDR3 is TGTGCTAGCAGCTTAGCGGGGACAGGGCAATCCTACGAGCAGTACTTC. This gives the protein CASSLAGTGQSYEQYF. The chain employs TRBV7-7 and TRBJ2-7; D might be TRBD1 (9 bases). The CDR3 runs 16 residues. Germline V gene lookup returns CDR1 SSHAT and CDR2 FNYEAQ (reference sequence).

Only one count was recorded for this clone. This sequence joins TRBV7-6 and TRBJ2-3; 7 nucleotides match TRBD2. This CDR3 is built from 16 residues. Germline V gene data show CDR1 as SGHVS and CDR2 as FNYEAQ. Germline trimming cut 5 bases from V and 2 bases from J; bases unmatched to any gene: 10. In DNA, the CDR3 is TGTGCCAGCAGCCCTTTGAGCGGGGCGACCACAGATACGCAGTATTTT. Translated: CASSPLSGATTDTQYF.

CDR3 sequence reads: CASSQGGSGRSGEQFF. CDR3 nucleotides: TGCGCCAGCAGCCAAGGGGGTAGCGGGAGGTCCGGTGAGCAGTTCTTC. The chain recombines TRBV4-1 with TRBJ2-1; 10 nucleotides line up with TRBD2. The trim removed 1 base at V and 9 bases at J, leaving 9 bases unmatched. From germline, CDR1 is MGHRA and CDR2 YSYEKL. The length of the CDR3 is 16 residues.

This clone showed up just a few times. This chain joins TRBV5-6 and TRBJ1-5; TRBD1 agrees at 8 bases. CDR1 and CDR2 from the germline V gene are SGHDT and YYEEEE. Losses at the gene ends were 2 bases for V and 4 bases for J; bases not matched to a gene: 8. The CDR3 is 16 residues long. CDR3 DNA: TGTGCCAGCAGCTTACGGACAGGGACCCGAAATCAGCCCCAGCATTTT. This encodes CASSLRTGTRNQPQHF.